The 22 T cell receptor beta chains below were found in one sample sequenced in a study of CD8 T cells in Susac syndrome. Random-hexamer reverse transcription was applied to about 0.45 to 1 ug RNA. TCRdb re-called the immunoSEQ multiplex PCR reads through MiXCR, storing one row per CDR3 protein. Here the sample spans fewer than 200,000 distinct CDR3 sequences, roughly 95% being singletons. The sample comprised CD8+ T cells from PBMCs. These receptors all stem from a human donor with multiple sclerosis.

As DNA, the CDR3 is TGTGCCAGCAGCCCCGACGGGGGGAGGGCCAGGGAGCAGTTCTTC. Encoded protein: CASSPDGGRAREQFF. The chain joins TRBV5-6 to TRBJ2-1, with 7 bases lining up with TRBD2. With V trimmed by 4 bases and J by 10 bases, 14 bases remained unmatched. Per the germline V gene, CDR1 is SGHDT and CDR2 is YYEEEE. CDR3 length: 15 residues.

The CDR3 sequence: CASAPGSLTDTQYF. CDR3 DNA sequence: TGTGCTAGTGCCCCTGGCAGCCTCACAGATACGCAGTATTTT. The chain uses TRBV12-5 and TRBJ2-3; D call uncertain. Trimming shortened V by 7 bases and J by 2 bases, and 13 bases separated the two germline ends. The CDR3 contains 14 residues. CDR1 is LGHNT, CDR2 FRNRAP, per germline.

The chain carries TRBV13 and TRBJ2-2; TRBD1 might be the D (5 bases). Trimming removed 1 base from V and 0 bases from J, with 9 bases in between. CDR1 and CDR2 from the germline V gene are PRHDT and FYEKMQ (reference sequence). The CDR3 runs to 16 residues. CDR3 residues: CASSLEGRTNTGELFF. CDR3 bases: TGTGCCAGCAGCTTAGAGGGGCGAACGAACACCGGGGAGCTGTTTTTT.

This chain links TRBV10-3 with TRBJ2-3; D is ambiguous. The germline CDR1 and CDR2 sequences are ENHRY and SYGVKD. Trimming shortened V by 2 bases and J by 2 bases, and 14 bases separated the two germline ends. This CDR3 has 16 residues. In DNA, the CDR3 is TGTGCCATCAGTGAGGGTCTGAACGGAGCCACAGATACGCAGTATTTT. Translated: CAISEGLNGATDTQYF.

The chain couples TRBV7-2 to TRBJ2-7; 10 bases line up with TRBD2. Trimming removed 5 bases from V and 3 bases from J; junction bases left unmatched: 7. The CDR3 has 15 amino acids. Germline V lookup: CDR1 SGHTA, CDR2 FQGNSA. The chain's CDR3 is CASSLRLAGGYEQYF. For the CDR3, the DNA is TGTGCCAGCAGCCTGAGGTTAGCGGGAGGCTACGAGCAGTACTTC.

The genes are TRBV11-2 and TRBJ2-3; a weak D match, TRBD2 (6 bases). The V gene lost 0 bases and the J gene lost 6 bases, with 13 bases spanning the gap. This CDR3 has 15 amino acids. Germline assignment: CDR1 SGHAT and CDR2 FQNNGV. The CDR3 DNA sequence: TGTGCCAGCAGCTTAGATTATGGCGGGATGGATACGCAGTATTTT. It encodes CASSLDYGGMDTQYF.

This clonotype was detected only once. This CDR3 reads CASSSAIAGATGELFF. Written as DNA, the CDR3 is TGCGCCAGCAGCTCAGCTATAGCGGGAGCCACCGGGGAGCTGTTTTTT. This chain uses TRBV5-1 with TRBJ2-2, with 9 bases that match TRBD2. The germline V gene encodes CDR1 SGHRS and CDR2 YFSETQ. The CDR3 covers 16 residues. Germline trimming cut 3 bases from V and 4 bases from J; bases unmatched to any gene: 7. Supplemented by reference TRBV5-1 and TRBJ2-2, the full variable domain reads KAGVTQTPRYLIKTRGQQVTLSCSPISGHRSVSWYQQTPGQGLQFLFEYFSETQRNKGNFPGRFSGRQFSNSRSEMNVSTLELGDSALYLCASSSAIAGATGELFFGEGSRLTVL.

J is TRBJ1-2 and V is TRBV27, with D tentatively TRBD1 (5 bases). CDR1 and CDR2 (germline): MNHEY, SMNVEV (reference sequence). CDR3 length: 13 residues. Trimming cost V 3 bases and J 4 bases, with 9 bases left between them. The CDR3 loop is CASSFQGSYGYTF. The CDR3 DNA reads as TGTGCCAGCAGTTTTCAGGGCTCCTATGGCTACACCTTC.

This clonotype was counted a single time. The chain uses TRBV11-2 and TRBJ2-2; TRBD1 might be the D (6 bases). V was trimmed by 8 bases and J by 5 bases, leaving 15 bases between them. CDR1 is SGHAT and CDR2 is FQNNGV in the germline V gene. The CDR3 sequence is 14 residues long. The CDR3 DNA sequence: TGTGCCAGCTCCGACAGGATTAAAACCGGGGAGCTGTTTTTT. Protein sequence: CASSDRIKTGELFF.

This clonotype has only one observation. The chain couples TRBV7-9 to TRBJ2-5; no clear D. Germline assignment: CDR1 SEHNR and CDR2 FQNEAQ (reference sequence). The germline V and J ends were trimmed by 5 bases and 1 base, with 11 bases remaining between them. The length of the CDR3 is 14 residues. CDR3 amino acids: CASSPPLGQETQYF. The DNA of the CDR3 is TGTGCCAGCAGCCCACCCCTGGGCCAAGAGACCCAGTACTTC.

This chain uses TRBV9 with TRBJ2-3; maybe TRBD2 (5 bases). This CDR3 contains 15 residues. V lost 0 bases and J lost 3, with 11 bases in between. The germline V gene has CDR1 SGDLS and CDR2 YYNGEE. The CDR3 loop reads CASSVDRGRTDTQYF. CDR3 coding DNA: TGTGCCAGCAGCGTAGATCGAGGGCGTACAGATACGCAGTATTTT.

V gene TRBV13 combines with J gene TRBJ2-1, with 12 positions matching TRBD2. This CDR3 has 19 residues. With 4 bases clipped from V and 2 bases from J, the junction kept 12 bases outside the gene matches. Germline V gene data show CDR1 as PRHDT and CDR2 as FYEKMQ (reference sequence). CDR3 DNA sequence: TGTGCCAGCAGCTCCCGTGTACTAGCGGGGGGTTTAACCTACAATGAGCAGTTCTTC. Amino acids: CASSSRVLAGGLTYNEQFF.

J is TRBJ2-1 and V is TRBV7-8, with 8 bases identical to TRBD2. CDR3 length: 18 amino acids. In germline, CDR1 is SGHVS, CDR2 FQNEAQ. Trimming at V came to 5 bases and at J to 7 bases, leaving 19 bases not matched to a gene. The CDR3 region is CASSLGYPGLGGRNEQFF. CDR3 in DNA: TGTGCCAGCAGCCTTGGTTACCCGGGACTAGGGGGACGGAATGAGCAGTTCTTC. Combining the CDR3 with reference TRBV7-8 and TRBJ2-1 gives the whole variable domain GAGVSQSPRYKVAKRGQDVALRCDPISGHVSLFWYQQALGQGPEFLTYFQNEAQLDKSGLPSDRFFAERPEGSVSTLKIQRTQQEDSAVYLCASSLGYPGLGGRNEQFFGPGTRLTVL.

The chain links TRBV7-8 to TRBJ2-7; D gene uncertain. This CDR3 contains 14 residues. V dropped 6 bases and J dropped 2 bases, with 14 bases sitting between them. CDR1 is SGHVS and CDR2 is FQNEAQ in the germline V gene. The CDR3 reads CASSSFQETYEQYF. DNA of the CDR3: TGTGCCAGCAGTTCCTTCCAGGAGACCTACGAGCAGTACTTC. Supplemented by reference TRBV7-8 and TRBJ2-7, the full variable domain reads GAGVSQSPRYKVAKRGQDVALRCDPISGHVSLFWYQQALGQGPEFLTYFQNEAQLDKSGLPSDRFFAERPEGSVSTLKIQRTQQEDSAVYLCASSSFQETYEQYFGPGTRLTVT.

The gene calls are TRBV9 and TRBJ1-2; 7 nucleotides agree with TRBD1. From germline, CDR1 is SGDLS and CDR2 YYNGEE. J lost 5 bases, V lost 3 bases, and 4 bases had no gene match. This CDR3 comprises 13 residues. The CDR3 loop is CASSATGVYGYTF. CDR3 nucleotide sequence: TGTGCCAGCAGCGCAACAGGGGTTTATGGCTACACCTTC.

CDR3 residues: CATSDQEWTQYF. CDR3 DNA: TGTGCCACCAGCGACCAGGAATGGACCCAGTACTTC. The rearrangement joins TRBV15 to TRBJ2-5; D is unclear. Looked up from germline, CDR1 is LNHNV and CDR2 is YYDKDF (reference sequence). The V end was cut by 5 bases, the J end by 7 bases, with 11 bases between. CDR3 size: 12 residues.

In DNA form, the CDR3 reads TGCGCCAGCAGCTTGCCGGGAACCTACGAGCAGTACTTC. Amino acid sequence: CASSLPGTYEQYF. This chain connects TRBV5-1 to TRBJ2-7, with a tentative D call TRBD2 (5 bases). The CDR3 sequence is 13 residues long. Per germline, CDR1 SGHRS and CDR2 YFSETQ. V lost 1 base and J 2 bases, leaving 7 bases between the germline ends.

V is TRBV7-2 and J is TRBJ2-5; 8 nucleotides line up with TRBD2. The CDR3 covers 16 residues. Germline V CDR1 and CDR2: SGHTA, FQGNSA. Germline trimming cut 6 bases from V and 4 bases from J; bases unmatched to any gene: 13. The CDR3 coding sequence is TGTGCCAGCAGGGATGAGGGCGGGGGGTGGAGAGAGACCCAGTACTTC. This codes for CASRDEGGGWRETQYF.

This clonotype is a singleton in its sample. This chain uses TRBV5-1 with TRBJ2-7; 7 nucleotides line up with TRBD2. The CDR3 extends over 16 amino acids. CDR1 is SGHRS and CDR2 is YFSETQ in the germline V gene. Losses at the gene ends were 1 base for V and 1 base for J; bases not matched to a gene: 8. The CDR3 sequence: CASSLPLAGGSYEQYF. CDR3 DNA sequence: TGCGCCAGCAGCTTGCCTTTAGCGGGCGGTTCCTACGAGCAGTACTTC.

This clonotype has just one count. The chain has TRBV29-1 and TRBJ1-2, with 8 bases matching TRBD1. The CDR3 is 15 amino acids. V was clipped by 5 bases and J by 0 bases; unmatched bases: 8. CDR1 SQVTM and CDR2 ANQGSEA come from the germline V gene. CDR3 loop: CSVRDRFKANYGYTF. In nucleotides, the CDR3 is TGCAGCGTTAGGGACAGGTTCAAAGCTAACTATGGCTACACCTTC.

This clonotype appeared a single time. The CDR3 region has the DNA TGCAGCGTTGACAGTGGTGACTATGGCTACACCTTC. Amino acid sequence: CSVDSGDYGYTF. The chain joins TRBV29-1 to TRBJ1-2; D remains unclear. The CDR3 consists of 12 residues. V was cut by 3 bases and J by 3 bases, with 8 bases left in between. CDR1 and CDR2 from the germline V gene are SQVTM and ANQGSEA.

V gene TRBV11-2 combines with J gene TRBJ2-1; 8 bases fit TRBD2. Germline values: CDR1 SGHAT, CDR2 FQNNGV. J gave up 7 bases and V 0 bases, and 2 bases lay outside the gene matches. This CDR3 has 14 residues. CDR3 nucleotides: TGTGCCAGCAGCTTAGAGCCTAGCGGGAATGAGCAGTTCTTC. Translation gives CASSLEPSGNEQFF.